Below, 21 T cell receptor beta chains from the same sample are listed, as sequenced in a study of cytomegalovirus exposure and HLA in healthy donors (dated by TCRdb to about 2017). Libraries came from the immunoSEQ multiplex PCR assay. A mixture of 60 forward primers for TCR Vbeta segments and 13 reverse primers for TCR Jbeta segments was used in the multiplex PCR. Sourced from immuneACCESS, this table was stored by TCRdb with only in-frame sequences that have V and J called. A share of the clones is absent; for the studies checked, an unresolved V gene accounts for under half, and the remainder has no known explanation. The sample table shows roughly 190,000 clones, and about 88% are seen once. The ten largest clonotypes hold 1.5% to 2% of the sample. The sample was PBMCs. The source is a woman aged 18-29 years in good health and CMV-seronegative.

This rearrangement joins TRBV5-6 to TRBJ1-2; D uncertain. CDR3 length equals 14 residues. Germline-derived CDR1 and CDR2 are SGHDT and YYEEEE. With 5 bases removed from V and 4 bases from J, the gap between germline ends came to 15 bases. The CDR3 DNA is TGTGCCAGCAGGACCGGAGGACGAAGCTATGGCTACACCTTC. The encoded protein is CASRTGGRSYGYTF. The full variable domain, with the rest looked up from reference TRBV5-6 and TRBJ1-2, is DAGVTQSPTHLIKTRGQQVTLRCSPKSGHDTVSWYQQALGQGPQFIFQYYEEEERQRGNFPDRFSGHQFPNYSSELNVNALLLGDSALYLCASRTGGRSYGYTFGSGTRLTVV.

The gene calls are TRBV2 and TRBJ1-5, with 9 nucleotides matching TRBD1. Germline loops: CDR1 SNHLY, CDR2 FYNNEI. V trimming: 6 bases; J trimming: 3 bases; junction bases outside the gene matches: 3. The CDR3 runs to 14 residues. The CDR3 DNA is TGTGCCAGCAGGGACAGGGGACCCAATCAGCCCCAGCATTTT. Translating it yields CASRDRGPNQPQHF. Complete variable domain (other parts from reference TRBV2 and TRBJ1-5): EPEVTQTPSHQVTQMGQEVILRCVPISNHLYFYWYRQILGQKVEFLVSFYNNEISEKSEIFDDQFSVERPDGSNFTLKIRSTKLEDSAMYFCASRDRGPNQPQHFGDGTRLSIL.

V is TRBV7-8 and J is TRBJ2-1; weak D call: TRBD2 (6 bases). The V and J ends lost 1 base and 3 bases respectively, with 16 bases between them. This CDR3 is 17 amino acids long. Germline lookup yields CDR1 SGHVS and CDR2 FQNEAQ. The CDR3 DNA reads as TGTGCCAGCAGCTTAGGGAGGGACGACAGCAGCTACAATGAGCAGTTCTTC. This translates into CASSLGRDDSSYNEQFF.

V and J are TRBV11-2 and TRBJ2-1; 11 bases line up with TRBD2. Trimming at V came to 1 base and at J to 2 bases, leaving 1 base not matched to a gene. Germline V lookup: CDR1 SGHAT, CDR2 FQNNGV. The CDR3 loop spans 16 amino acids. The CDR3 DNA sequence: TGTGCCAGCAGCTTAGGACTAGCGGGACCCTACAATGAGCAGTTCTTC. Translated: CASSLGLAGPYNEQFF.

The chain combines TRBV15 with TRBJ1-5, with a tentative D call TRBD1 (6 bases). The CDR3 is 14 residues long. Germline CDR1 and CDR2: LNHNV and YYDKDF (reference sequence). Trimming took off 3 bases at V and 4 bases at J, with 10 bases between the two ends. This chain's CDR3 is CATSRDSPNQPQHF. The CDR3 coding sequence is TGTGCCACCAGCAGGGACAGCCCGAATCAGCCCCAGCATTTT.

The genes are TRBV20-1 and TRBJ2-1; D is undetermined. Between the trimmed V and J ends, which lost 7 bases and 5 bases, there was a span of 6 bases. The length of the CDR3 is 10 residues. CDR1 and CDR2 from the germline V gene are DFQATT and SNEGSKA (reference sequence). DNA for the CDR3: TGCAGTGGAAGCGACAATGAGCAGTTCTTC. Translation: CSGSDNEQFF.

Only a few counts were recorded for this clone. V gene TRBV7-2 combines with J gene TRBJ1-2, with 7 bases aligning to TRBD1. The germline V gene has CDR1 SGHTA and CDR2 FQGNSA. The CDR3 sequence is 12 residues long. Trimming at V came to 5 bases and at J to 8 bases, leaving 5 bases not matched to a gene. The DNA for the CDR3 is TGTGCCAGCAGCCCGACAGGGCTGGGCTACACCTTC. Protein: CASSPTGLGYTF.

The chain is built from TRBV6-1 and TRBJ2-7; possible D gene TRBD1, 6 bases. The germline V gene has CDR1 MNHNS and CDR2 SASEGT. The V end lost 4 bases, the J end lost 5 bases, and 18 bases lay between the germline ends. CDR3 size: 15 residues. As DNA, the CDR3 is TGTGCCAGCAGTGGACGACAGGCCGGGAACCACGAGCAGTACTTC. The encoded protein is CASSGRQAGNHEQYF.

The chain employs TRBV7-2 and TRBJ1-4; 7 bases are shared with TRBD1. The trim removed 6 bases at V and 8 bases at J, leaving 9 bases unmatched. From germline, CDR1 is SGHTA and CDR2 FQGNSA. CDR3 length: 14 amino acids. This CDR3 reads CASSKDRVGEKLFF. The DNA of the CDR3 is TGTGCCAGCAGTAAAGACAGGGTAGGAGAAAAACTGTTTTTT.

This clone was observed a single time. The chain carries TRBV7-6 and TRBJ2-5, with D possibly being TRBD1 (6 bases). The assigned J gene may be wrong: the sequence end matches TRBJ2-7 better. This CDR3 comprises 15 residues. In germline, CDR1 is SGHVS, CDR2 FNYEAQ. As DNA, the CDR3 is TGTGCCAGCAGCAAACAGGGCAGCAGGCCCTACGAGCAGTACTTC. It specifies CASSKQGSRPYEQYF.

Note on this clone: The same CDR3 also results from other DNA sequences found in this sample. The CDR3 sequence is CASSLAGGGEKLFF. The CDR3 bases are TGCGCCAGCAGCTTGGCAGGGGGCGGAGAAAAACTGTTTTTT. V and J are TRBV5-1 and TRBJ1-4, with 8 positions matching TRBD1. This CDR3 has 14 amino acids. Trimming removed 0 bases from V and 8 bases from J; junction bases left unmatched: 3. The germline CDR1 and CDR2 sequences are SGHRS and YFSETQ.

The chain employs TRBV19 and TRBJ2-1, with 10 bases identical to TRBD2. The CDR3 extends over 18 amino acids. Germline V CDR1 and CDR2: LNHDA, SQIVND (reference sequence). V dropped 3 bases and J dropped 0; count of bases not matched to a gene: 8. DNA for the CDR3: TGTGCCAGTAGTATCGAGACTAGCGGGCCTAGCTCCTACAATGAGCAGTTCTTC. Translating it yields CASSIETSGPSSYNEQFF.

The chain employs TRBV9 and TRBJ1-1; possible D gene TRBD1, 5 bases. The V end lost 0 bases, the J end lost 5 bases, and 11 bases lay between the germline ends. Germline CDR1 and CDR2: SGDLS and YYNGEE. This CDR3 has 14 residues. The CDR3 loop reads CASSVEGERTEAFF. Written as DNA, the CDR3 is TGTGCCAGCAGCGTAGAAGGGGAAAGGACTGAAGCTTTCTTT.

Written as DNA, the CDR3 is TGCGCCAGCAGCTGGGAGAGCTCCTACGAGCAGTACTTC. Its translation is CASSWESSYEQYF. This chain links TRBV5-1 with TRBJ2-7; D may be TRBD2 (5 bases). CDR3 length equals 13 residues. Germline CDR1 and CDR2: SGHRS and YFSETQ. The V and J ends lost 3 bases and 0 bases respectively, with 7 bases between them.

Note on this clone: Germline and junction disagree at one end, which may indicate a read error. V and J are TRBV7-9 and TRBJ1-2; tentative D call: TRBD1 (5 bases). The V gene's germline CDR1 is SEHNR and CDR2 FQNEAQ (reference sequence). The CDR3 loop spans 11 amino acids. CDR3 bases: TGTTCCAGCAGGGACTTTGATGGCTACACCTTC. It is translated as CSSRDFDGYTF.

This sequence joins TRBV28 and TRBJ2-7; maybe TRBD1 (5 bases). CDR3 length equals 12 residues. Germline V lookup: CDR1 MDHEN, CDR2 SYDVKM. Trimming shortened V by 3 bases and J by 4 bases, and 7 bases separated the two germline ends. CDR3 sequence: CASSLGRYEQYF. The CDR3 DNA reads TGTGCCAGCAGTTTGGGGCGATACGAGCAGTACTTC.

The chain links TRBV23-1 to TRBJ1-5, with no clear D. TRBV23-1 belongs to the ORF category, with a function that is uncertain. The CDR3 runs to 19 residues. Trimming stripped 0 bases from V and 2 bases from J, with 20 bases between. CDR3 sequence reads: CASSQSGEILVLGNQPQHF. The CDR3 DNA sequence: TGCGCCAGCAGTCAATCTGGGGAGATCCTGGTGCTTGGCAATCAGCCCCAGCATTTT.

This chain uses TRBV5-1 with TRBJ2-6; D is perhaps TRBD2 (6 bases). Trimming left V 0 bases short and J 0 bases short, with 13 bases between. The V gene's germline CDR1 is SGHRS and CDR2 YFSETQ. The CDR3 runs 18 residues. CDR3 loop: CASSLAWDSRSGANVLTF. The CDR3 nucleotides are TGCGCCAGCAGCTTGGCCTGGGACTCCCGCTCTGGGGCCAACGTCCTGACTTTC. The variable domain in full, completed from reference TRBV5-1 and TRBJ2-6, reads KAGVTQTPRYLIKTRGQQVTLSCSPISGHRSVSWYQQTPGQGLQFLFEYFSETQRNKGNFPGRFSGRQFSNSRSEMNVSTLELGDSALYLCASSLAWDSRSGANVLTFGAGSRLTVL.

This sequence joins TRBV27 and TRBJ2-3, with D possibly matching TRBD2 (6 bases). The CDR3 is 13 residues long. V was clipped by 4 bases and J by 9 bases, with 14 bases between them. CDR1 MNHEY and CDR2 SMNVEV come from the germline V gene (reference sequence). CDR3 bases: TGTGCCAGCAGTTCCGGGGGACTTATAACGCAGTATTTT. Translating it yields CASSSGGLITQYF.

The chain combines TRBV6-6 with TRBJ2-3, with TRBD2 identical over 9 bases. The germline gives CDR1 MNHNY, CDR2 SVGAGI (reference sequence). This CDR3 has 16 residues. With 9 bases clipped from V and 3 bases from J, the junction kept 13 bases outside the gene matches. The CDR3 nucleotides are TGTGCCAGTTCCCCGGCGGGGGGGCCCCCGACAGATACGCAGTATTTT. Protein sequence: CASSPAGGPPTDTQYF.

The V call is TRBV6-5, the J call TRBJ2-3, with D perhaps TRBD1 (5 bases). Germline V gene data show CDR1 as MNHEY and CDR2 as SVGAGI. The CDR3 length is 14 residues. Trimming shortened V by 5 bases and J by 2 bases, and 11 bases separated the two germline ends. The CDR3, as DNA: TGTGCCAGCAGTCCAGGGTTACTCACAGATACGCAGTATTTT. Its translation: CASSPGLLTDTQYF.